Following are 4 T cell receptor beta chains from one sample sequenced in a study of post-analysis software for immune sequencing data. The study, taken as a whole, reports: TRBV segments more frequent in patients than in controls numbered a few and included TRBV5-6, TRBV5-1 and TRBV20-1.

These TCRs are of unknown antigen specificity. Tagging with unique molecular identifiers was a feature of the TCR beta cDNA libraries. TCRdb reanalysed the PCR reads using MiXCR and keeps one entry per CDR3 protein. The table has 350,000 to 450,000 distinct CDR3 sequences, about 40% seen once. Input material: blood. Source of these receptors: a girl aged 2 to 9 with multiple sclerosis.

This chain uses TRBV19 with TRBJ1-5; 8 positions agree with TRBD1. The ends lost 7 bases at V and 5 bases at J; junction bases unmatched: 10. CDR3 length: 15 amino acids. Germline lookup yields CDR1 LNHDA and CDR2 SQIVND (reference sequence). The CDR3 region is CASTGGRGQDQPQHF. The CDR3 coding sequence is TGTGCCAGTACCGGGGGCAGGGGGCAAGATCAGCCCCAGCATTTT.

The CDR3 here is CASSREQTVTYEQYF. The CDR3 bases are TGCGCCAGCAGCCGAGAGCAGACAGTCACCTACGAGCAGTACTTC. The gene calls are TRBV4-1 and TRBJ2-7, with D tentatively TRBD1 (5 bases). In germline, CDR1 is MGHRA, CDR2 YSYEKL. V lost 4 bases to trimming and J lost 2 bases, with 15 bases between them. The CDR3 has 15 residues.

The rearrangement uses TRBV6-6 and TRBJ1-5; possibly TRBD1 for D (5 bases). Germline CDR1 is MNHNY and CDR2 is SVGAGI (reference sequence). V was trimmed by 2 bases and J by 3 bases, leaving 8 bases between them. The length of the CDR3 is 14 residues. The CDR3, as DNA: TGTGCCAGCAGTTACCACAGGTTCAATCAGCCCCAGCATTTT. Protein: CASSYHRFNQPQHF.

The chain employs TRBV5-1 and TRBJ2-7; 9 bases match TRBD1. Losses at the gene ends were 4 bases for V and 2 bases for J; bases not matched to a gene: 16. Germline values: CDR1 SGHRS, CDR2 YFSETQ. The CDR3 length is 18 residues. The CDR3 DNA reads as TGCGCCAGCAGCAAAGGACTTCCCGGACAGGGGACTACCTACGAGCAGTACTTC. It encodes CASSKGLPGQGTTYEQYF.